These 27 T cell receptor beta chains came from one sample sequenced in a study of human T cells and chemical hapten exposure. Using its own MiXCR run on the RACE reads, TCRdb lists one record per CDR3 protein. The table includes under 130,000 distinct CDR3 sequences, about 11% detected once. Indicated time point: patch test 1, 2 weeks after DPC sensitization. Treatment specified: therapeutic diphenylcyclopropenone sensitization with weekly scalp DPC. The input for sequencing was whole blood, taken in connection with sensitization to the hapten diphenylcyclopropenone (DPC). The receptors here all came from a woman aged 40 to 50 with alopecia areata. Some clones in this sample may be carry-over from other donors' samples.

V gene TRBV28 combines with J gene TRBJ1-4; the D is unclear. CDR3 length equals 16 residues. The germline V and J ends were trimmed by 5 bases and 7 bases, with 20 bases remaining between them. From germline, CDR1 is MDHEN and CDR2 SYDVKM. The CDR3 sequence: CASSLRQREISEKLFF. The CDR3, as DNA: TGTGCCAGCAGTCTCCGCCAGAGGGAGATAAGTGAAAAACTGTTTTTT.

This clonotype was counted many times. The chain couples TRBV7-9 to TRBJ2-5; TRBD2 matches 7 bases. Germline loops: CDR1 SEHNR, CDR2 FQNEAQ (reference sequence). This CDR3 has 16 residues. V shed 0 bases and J 1 base; nucleotides not matched to a gene: 5. The chain's CDR3 is CASSLAGGTIQETQYF. The CDR3 bases are TGTGCCAGCAGCTTAGCGGGAGGGACGATCCAAGAGACCCAGTACTTC.

This clonotype was counted ten times or more. The chain is built from TRBV12-3 or TRBV12-4 and TRBJ2-1; 8 bases are a match to TRBD2. This CDR3 comprises 13 residues. J was trimmed by 8 bases and V by 3 bases; bases with no gene match: 3. CDR3 loop: CASSFGLADEQFF. The CDR3 DNA follows: TGTGCCAGCAGTTTCGGACTAGCCGATGAGCAGTTCTTC.

This clonotype was detected only a few times. This chain connects TRBV20-1 to TRBJ1-5, with 9 bases that match TRBD1. This CDR3 comprises 19 residues. Germline lookup yields CDR1 DFQATT and CDR2 SNEGSKA (reference sequence). With V trimmed by 2 bases and J by 1 base, 15 bases remained unmatched. CDR3 in amino acids: CSARIYLPGQGSSNQPQHF. Here the CDR3 DNA reads TGCAGTGCTAGAATATACCTTCCGGGACAGGGATCGAGCAATCAGCCCCAGCATTTT.

The chain carries TRBV2 and TRBJ1-5; D perhaps matches TRBD1 (5 bases). In germline, CDR1 is SNHLY, CDR2 FYNNEI. The CDR3 length is 14 residues. The V and J ends lost 5 bases and 5 bases respectively, with 13 bases between them. The CDR3 DNA follows: TGTGCCAGCAGTACCGACAGTCAAGATCAGCCCCAGCATTTT. Encoded protein: CASSTDSQDQPQHF.

This clonotype was counted ten times or more. The V call is TRBV28, the J call TRBJ2-7; D not certain. The germline V gene encodes CDR1 MDHEN and CDR2 SYDVKM. This CDR3 is built from 12 residues. The ends were cut back, 2 bases at V and 0 bases at J, with 2 bases in the middle. CDR3 nucleotide sequence: TGTGCCAGCAGTTTAAGCTCCTACGAGCAGTACTTC. It is translated as CASSLSSYEQYF.

J is TRBJ2-7 and V is TRBV10-3; D perhaps matches TRBD2 (5 bases). The germline V gene has CDR1 ENHRY and CDR2 SYGVKD. Trimming shortened V by 3 bases and J by 1 base, and 13 bases separated the two germline ends. This CDR3 spans 15 amino acids. CDR3 sequence reads: CAISDRDGVSYEQYF. Here the CDR3 DNA reads TGTGCCATCAGTGACCGTGACGGGGTATCCTACGAGCAGTACTTC.

This clonotype was counted ten times or more. V usage is TRBV11-2 and J usage is TRBJ2-3; D possibly corresponds to TRBD1 (5 bases). V gave up 5 bases and J gave up 2 bases, with 11 bases separating them. Germline V gives CDR1 SGHAT, CDR2 FQNNGV. The CDR3 totals 14 residues. CDR3 in amino acids: CASSPLGPTDTQYF. The CDR3 DNA reads as TGTGCCAGCAGCCCTTTGGGGCCCACAGATACGCAGTATTTT.

This clonotype was seen many times. The J gene is TRBJ1-3, the V gene TRBV4-1; D not certain. The CDR3 is made up of 15 amino acids. Germline loops: CDR1 MGHRA, CDR2 YSYEKL. Trimming cost V 4 bases and J 2 bases, with 12 bases left between them. Here the CDR3 DNA reads TGCGCCAGCAGCCCCCCCGGGCGGACTGGAAACACCATATATTTT. Amino acid sequence: CASSPPGRTGNTIYF.

This clonotype was counted ten times or more. The rearrangement joins TRBV7-6 to TRBJ1-1, with D possibly being TRBD1 (5 bases). The germline V gene encodes CDR1 SGHVS and CDR2 FNYEAQ. V was cut by 0 bases and J by 8 bases, with 16 bases left in between. This CDR3 is built from 15 residues. Written as DNA, the CDR3 is TGTGCCAGCAGCTTAGCGCGGGGGATGGCCGGCGAAGCTTTCTTT. It codes for CASSLARGMAGEAFF.

To note about this clonotype: This could be a read error, since a much larger clone is one nucleotide away. The rearrangement links TRBV9 to TRBJ1-4, with a tentative D call TRBD1 (6 bases). CDR3 size: 19 residues. CDR1 and CDR2 from the germline V gene are SGDLS and YYNGEE. The CDR3 is CASSSGAGRMSLTNGKLFF. The CDR3 bases are TGTGCCAGCAGCTCAGGGGCGGGGAGGATGTCTCTAACTAATGGAAAACTGTTTTTT. Full variable domain (missing parts from reference TRBV9 and TRBJ1-4): DSGVTQTPKHLITATGQRVTLRCSPRSGDLSVYWYQQSLDQGLQFLIQYYNGEERAKGNILERFSAQQFPDLHSELNLSSLELGDSALYFCASSSGAGRMSLTNGKLFFGSGTQLSVL.

This clonotype occurred many times. The chain combines TRBV4-3 with TRBJ2-1, with D possibly being TRBD1 or TRBD2 (6 bases each). V lost 0 bases and J 7 bases, leaving 16 bases between the germline ends. Germline CDR1 is LGHNA and CDR2 is YSLEER. This CDR3 is 16 amino acids long. CDR3 protein: CASSQDPQGTWNEQFF. The DNA for the CDR3 is TGCGCCAGCAGCCAAGATCCCCAGGGGACTTGGAATGAGCAGTTCTTC.

V usage is TRBV9 and J usage is TRBJ1-6, with a weak D call TRBD1 (6 bases). CDR1 SGDLS and CDR2 YYNGEE come from the germline V gene. V lost 0 bases and J lost 6, with 13 bases in between. The length of the CDR3 is 16 residues. The CDR3, as DNA: TGTGCCAGCAGCGTAGAGGGGGGAAGGACTAATTCACCCCTCCACTTT. Its protein is CASSVEGGRTNSPLHF.

The chain uses TRBV7-2 and TRBJ2-7; 7 bases fit TRBD2. Germline V gene sequence: CDR1 SGHTA, CDR2 FQGNSA. Trimming at V came to 0 bases and at J to 4 bases, leaving 9 bases not matched to a gene. The CDR3 totals 16 residues. CDR3 residues: CASSLAAAGVTYEQYF. The DNA of the CDR3 is TGTGCCAGCAGCTTAGCTGCGGCGGGAGTAACTTACGAGCAGTACTTC.

In this sample, this clonotype turned up many times. The chain combines TRBV7-2 with TRBJ2-5; the match to TRBD2 covers 8 bases. The CDR3 has 16 residues. Germline assignment: CDR1 SGHTA and CDR2 FQGNSA. Trimming at V came to 0 bases and at J to 0 bases, leaving 3 bases not matched to a gene. The CDR3 sequence: CASSLASGDYQETQYF. The CDR3 nucleotides are TGTGCCAGCAGCTTAGCTAGCGGGGACTACCAAGAGACCCAGTACTTC.

Ten or more counts support this clonotype. The chain carries TRBV20-1 and TRBJ1-1, with D tentatively TRBD1 (6 bases). Trimming pared 4 bases from V and 6 bases from J, leaving 21 bases between. This CDR3 comprises 15 residues. Germline-derived CDR1 and CDR2 are DFQATT and SNEGSKA (reference sequence). In nucleotides, the CDR3 is TGCAGTGCTACTAACAGGGCGGTGAGGGTCGCTGAAGCTTTCTTT. Translating it yields CSATNRAVRVAEAFF.

V and J are TRBV30 and TRBJ2-7; D uncertain. Trimming took off 0 bases at V and 8 bases at J, with 17 bases between the two ends. From germline, CDR1 is GTSNPN and CDR2 SVGIG (reference sequence). The CDR3 contains 14 residues. DNA for the CDR3: TGTGCCTGGAGTGTATTACTCTACGTGGGGAAGCAGTACTTC. It translates to CAWSVLLYVGKQYF.

The sample holds many counts of this clonotype. The V gene is TRBV15, the J gene TRBJ1-6; no clear D gene. The CDR3 spans 17 residues. Trimming cost V 1 base and J 0 bases, with 10 bases left between them. Germline V gene lookup returns CDR1 LNHNV and CDR2 YYDKDF (reference sequence). The CDR3 coding sequence is TGTGCCACCAGCAGAGTGTCGGGGAGCTCCTATAATTCACCCCTCCACTTT. Translation gives CATSRVSGSSYNSPLHF.

The chain is built from TRBV18 and TRBJ1-6; 12 nucleotides align to TRBD1. With V trimmed by 4 bases and J by 7 bases, 2 bases remained unmatched. Germline CDR1 reads KGHSH; CDR2 reads LQKENI. The CDR3 sequence is 15 residues long. The chain's CDR3 is CASSHGTGGNSPLHF. DNA of the CDR3: TGTGCCAGCTCACACGGGACAGGGGGCAATTCACCCCTCCACTTT.

There are many counts of this clonotype. The chain is built from TRBV29-1 and TRBJ2-3; a possible D gene is TRBD1 (5 bases). Deletions cut 6 bases from V and 3 bases from J, with 10 bases between. From germline, CDR1 is SQVTM and CDR2 ANQGSEA. The CDR3 sequence is 12 residues long. In nucleotides, the CDR3 is TGCAGCGTACGTTCAGGGACAGATACGCAGTATTTT. Its protein product is CSVRSGTDTQYF.

The rearrangement links TRBV4-1 to TRBJ2-3; the D call may be TRBD1 or TRBD2 (5 bases each). Germline CDR1 and CDR2: MGHRA and YSYEKL. The CDR3 consists of 17 residues. Trimming took off 1 base at V and 4 bases at J, with 18 bases between the two ends. This CDR3 is CASSQGISWGIPDTQYF. The CDR3 DNA reads as TGCGCCAGCAGCCAAGGGATCAGCTGGGGGATTCCAGATACGCAGTATTTT.

V is TRBV29-1 and J is TRBJ2-1, with TRBD2 matching over 14 bases. Germline CDR1 SQVTM, CDR2 ANQGSEA. CDR3 length: 15 residues. Unmatched junction bases numbered 5, after V lost 4 bases and J lost 6 bases. In nucleotides, the CDR3 is TGCAGCGTTGCGACTAGCGGGGGGGCCTTCAATGAGCAGTTCTTC. Translating it yields CSVATSGGAFNEQFF.

This clonotype was counted at least ten times. The rearrangement joins TRBV6-5 to TRBJ1-1, with D tentatively TRBD1 (6 bases). Trimming cost V 4 bases and J 4 bases, with 19 bases left between them. Looked up from germline, CDR1 is MNHEY and CDR2 is SVGAGI. The CDR3 spans 16 residues. The CDR3 reads CASSLRHRDFGTEAFF. CDR3 bases: TGTGCCAGCAGTTTGCGCCACAGGGACTTCGGCACTGAAGCTTTCTTT.

This clonotype came up many times. V and J are TRBV5-4 and TRBJ1-1; D possibly corresponds to TRBD1 (5 bases). This CDR3 is built from 14 residues. The germline gives CDR1 SGHNT, CDR2 YYREEE (reference sequence). The germline V and J ends were trimmed by 0 bases and 0 bases, with 6 bases remaining between them. This CDR3 reads CASSLGGVNTEAFF. As DNA, the CDR3 is TGTGCCAGCAGCTTGGGGGGCGTGAACACTGAAGCTTTCTTT.

The chain is built from TRBV3-1 and TRBJ2-3; possibly TRBD2 for D (5 bases). The CDR3 consists of 13 residues. Trimming removed 3 bases at V and 4 bases at J, with 8 bases between. Germline CDR1 is LGHDT and CDR2 is YNNKEL (reference sequence). DNA for the CDR3: TGTGCCAGCAGCCAGTTCGGGGCAGATACGCAGTATTTT. Translation: CASSQFGADTQYF.

The chain carries TRBV14 and TRBJ1-1; 7 nucleotides align to TRBD1. J lost 5 bases, V lost 4 bases, and 13 bases had no gene match. The CDR3 covers 16 residues. Germline V gene lookup returns CDR1 SGHDN and CDR2 FVKESK. CDR3: CASSPGEGAVWTEAFF. DNA of the CDR3: TGTGCCAGCAGCCCGGGGGAGGGGGCTGTTTGGACTGAAGCTTTCTTT.

The V gene is TRBV15, the J gene TRBJ2-1, with 13 nucleotides matching TRBD2. The CDR3 length is 18 residues. Germline assignment: CDR1 LNHNV and CDR2 YYDKDF (reference sequence). V lost 5 bases to trimming and J lost 5 bases; unmatched junction nucleotides: 12. The CDR3 loop reads CATSPRTSGRSRDNEQFF. CDR3 DNA sequence: TGTGCCACCAGCCCGCGGACTAGCGGGAGATCGAGGGACAATGAGCAGTTCTTC. The full variable domain, with the rest looked up from reference TRBV15 and TRBJ2-1, is DAMVIQNPRYQVTQFGKPVTLSCSQTLNHNVMYWYQQKSSQAPKLLFHYYDKDFNNEADTPDNFQSRRPNTSFCFLDIRSPGLGDTAMYLCATSPRTSGRSRDNEQFFGPGTRLTVL.